A single sample is the source of the 14 T cell receptor beta chains below, sequenced in a study of beta chain features in type 1 diabetes (dated by TCRdb to the late 2010s). The library was generated by the immunoSEQ multiplex PCR assay. The entire amount of isolated RNA was reverse transcribed using the High Capacity cDNA Reverse Transcription Kit, so the sequenced TCRB transcripts were expressed ones. The table comes from immuneACCESS by way of TCRdb, which keeps in-frame sequences with V and J called. Part of the clones is missing from these tables; in studies checked, under half for an unresolved V gene and the rest for unknown reasons. This sample comprises under 800,000 clones, roughly a sixth of them detected only once. Jointly, the top ten make up about 0.097% of the sample. Sequenced material: naive CD4+ T cells from blood. The cell subset or site label, read with the paper, signifies: true naive CD4+ T cells. The receptors derive from a man aged 18 to 35 in good health.

The chain uses TRBV9 and TRBJ1-2; TRBD1 aligns across 8 bases. Germline CDR1 SGDLS, CDR2 YYNGEE. After removal of 3 bases from V and 4 bases from J, the junction contained 11 bases not matched to a gene. The CDR3 is 16 residues long. DNA of the CDR3: TGTGCCAGCAGCGCCCGAACCGGGACAGGTTTCTATGGCTACACCTTC. This sequence encodes CASSARTGTGFYGYTF.

This clone was picked up a small number of times. This chain joins TRBV27 and TRBJ2-7; tentative D call: TRBD1 (7 bases). CDR1 is MNHEY, CDR2 SMNVEV, per germline (reference sequence). There are 14 residues in the CDR3. V lost 8 bases and J 2 bases, leaving 16 bases between the germline ends. CDR3 DNA sequence: TGTGCCAGCCGTGGAGGGGGCATCCCCTACGAGCAGTACTTC. Translating it yields CASRGGGIPYEQYF.

The V gene is TRBV10-3, the J gene TRBJ2-1, with D unresolved. Germline assignment: CDR1 ENHRY and CDR2 SYGVKD. V was shortened by 3 bases and J by 6 bases, with 9 bases between the two germline ends. CDR3 size: 13 residues. CDR3 DNA: TGTGCCATCAGTGAAAACAGCTCCAATGAGCAGTTCTTC. Translated: CAISENSSNEQFF.

The table lists this clone with a few counts. In nucleotides, the CDR3 is TGTGCCAGCAGGGGGACTTCGCCCTACGAGCAGTACTTC. Its protein product is CASRGTSPYEQYF. This chain connects TRBV5-4 to TRBJ2-7, with D possibly matching TRBD2 (6 bases). This CDR3 comprises 13 residues. Germline lookup yields CDR1 SGHNT and CDR2 YYREEE (reference sequence). The V end lost 5 bases, the J end lost 2 bases, and 11 bases lay between the germline ends.

This clone came up a few times. This chain links TRBV30 with TRBJ2-7; possible D gene TRBD2, 6 bases. The CDR3 covers 13 residues. Trimming took 4 bases from V and 10 from J, leaving 20 bases between them. Germline-derived CDR1 and CDR2 are GTSNPN and SVGIG (reference sequence). The CDR3 here is CAWISFRGGDQYF. CDR3 bases: TGTGCCTGGATAAGCTTTAGAGGCGGGGATCAGTACTTC.

In its sample, this clone was seen a few times. The rearrangement uses TRBV7-2 and TRBJ1-3; D ambiguous. The CDR3 is 17 amino acids. Germline lookup yields CDR1 SGHTA and CDR2 FQGNSA. Trimming stripped 6 bases from V and 0 bases from J, with 18 bases between. CDR3 amino acids: CASRPLRTDISGNTIYF. The CDR3 DNA is TGTGCCAGCAGGCCACTCCGGACGGATATCTCTGGAAACACCATATATTTT.

This clone was picked up one time. The chain is built from TRBV5-4 and TRBJ1-5; D gene uncertain. From germline, CDR1 is SGHNT and CDR2 YYREEE (reference sequence). The CDR3 is made up of 13 amino acids. Between the trimmed V and J ends, which lost 4 bases and 8 bases, there was a span of 13 bases. The CDR3 DNA follows: TGTGCCAGCAGCCCCACCCCAAGAGAGCCCCAGCATTTT. It yields the protein CASSPTPREPQHF. Full variable domain (rest looked up from reference TRBV5-4 and TRBJ1-5): ETGVTQSPTHLIKTRGQQVTLRCSSQSGHNTVSWYQQALGQGPQFIFQYYREEENGRGNFPPRFSGLQFPNYSSELNVNALELDDSALYLCASSPTPREPQHFGDGTRLSIL.

This clone has just a few counts. This rearrangement joins TRBV28 to TRBJ1-4; D gene ambiguous. V lost 2 bases, J lost 4 bases, and 8 bases lay in between. Germline lookup yields CDR1 MDHEN and CDR2 SYDVKM. This CDR3 has 14 residues. CDR3 nucleotides: TGTGCCAGCAGTTTAAAGATGGGTAATGAAAAACTGTTTTTT. Encoded protein: CASSLKMGNEKLFF.

This clone has more than one count but fewer than ten. The CDR3 reads CASMRGQQMNTEAFF. The CDR3 DNA follows: TGTGCCAGTATGCGCGGACAGCAGATGAACACTGAAGCTTTCTTT. The V call is TRBV19, the J call TRBJ1-1, with D possibly matching TRBD1 (6 bases). V lost 7 bases, J lost 0 bases, and 15 bases lay in between. The CDR3 totals 15 residues. Germline CDR1 is LNHDA and CDR2 is SQIVND (reference sequence).

The rearrangement links TRBV6-5 to TRBJ1-1; D is possibly TRBD1 (5 bases). There are 14 residues in the CDR3. CDR1 is MNHEY and CDR2 is SVGAGI in the germline V gene. V lost 5 bases, J lost 8 bases, and 18 bases lay in between. CDR3 nucleotide sequence: TGTGCCAGCAGTCCCCGAAGCAGGGTGGGAGAAGCTTTCTTT. Translating it yields CASSPRSRVGEAFF.

This clone was found once. The V and J genes are TRBV7-2 and TRBJ2-5; TRBD2 matches 10 bases. This CDR3 contains 19 residues. The V gene end was trimmed by 2 bases and the J gene end by 2 bases; junction bases not matched to a gene: 14. CDR1 SGHTA and CDR2 FQGNSA come from the germline V gene. The chain's CDR3 is CASSLRLAGVEGLQETQYF. The CDR3 DNA reads TGTGCCAGCAGCTTACGGCTAGCGGGGGTCGAGGGGCTACAAGAGACCCAGTACTTC. The whole variable domain, remainder taken from reference TRBV7-2 and TRBJ2-5, is GAGVSQSPSNKVTEKGKDVELRCDPISGHTALYWYRQSLGQGLEFLIYFQGNSAPDKSGLPSDRFSAERTGGSVSTLTIQRTQQEDSAVYLCASSLRLAGVEGLQETQYFGPGTRLLVL.

The chain links TRBV7-2 to TRBJ2-7; maybe TRBD1 (6 bases). This CDR3 has 16 amino acids. Trimming removed 5 bases from V and 0 bases from J, with 17 bases in between. CDR1 is SGHTA, CDR2 FQGNSA, per germline. CDR3 DNA sequence: TGTGCCAGCAGCCCAGGGGTGGCAGTAAGCTCCTACGAGCAGTACTTC. Protein sequence: CASSPGVAVSSYEQYF.

J is TRBJ2-2 and V is TRBV10-3; D may correspond to TRBD1 or TRBD2 (6 bases each). This CDR3 spans 13 amino acids. Germline-derived CDR1 and CDR2 are ENHRY and SYGVKD. V was cut by 8 bases and J by 7 bases, with 14 bases left in between. For the CDR3, the DNA is TGTGCCATCGTCATCGGGGGCGGCGGGGAGCTGTTTTTT. Amino acids: CAIVIGGGGELFF.

This clone occurred a few times. One junction end disagrees with the germline gene, perhaps due to a read error. The identical CDR3 is also encoded by other nucleotide sequences in the sample. The rearrangement joins TRBV29-1 to TRBJ1-1; D is unclear. Germline V gene sequence: CDR1 SQVTM, CDR2 ANQGSEA. The length of the CDR3 is 13 residues. In DNA, the CDR3 is TGCAGCGTTGAAGCGAGATTGGTCACTGAAGCTTTCTTC. Translation: CSVEARLVTEAFF.